Sequencing of this TCR beta chain was carried out in a study of OX40 agonist ivuxolimab in advanced cancers. The wider study: A partial response was reached by three patients: one with hepatocellular carcinoma and two with cutaneous melanoma.

Systemic immunosuppression or a history of autoimmune disease excluded patients. The table came from immunoSEQ multiplex PCR; TCRdb's copy has only in-frame clones and leaves some out. The sample shows about 52,000 clones, 90% to 95% of them seen only once. This clone appeared once. Distinct nucleotide sequences in the sample also encode this CDR3. The CDR3 runs to 13 residues. V dropped 0 bases and J dropped 1 base, with 2 bases sitting between them. CDR1 is SGDLS and CDR2 is YYNGEE in the germline V gene. The chain joins TRBV9 to TRBJ1-5; D is unresolved. The material sequenced was CD4+ or CD8+ T cells sorted from blood, taken in a trial of the OX40 agonist ivuxolimab. This TCR derives from an adult with an advanced solid tumor such as melanoma, head and neck, liver or kidney cancer. The CDR3 region has the DNA TGTGCCAGCAGCGTAGGGAGCAATCAGCCCCAGCATTTT. This sequence encodes CASSVGSNQPQHF. The full variable domain, its missing parts supplied by reference TRBV9 and TRBJ1-5, is DSGVTQTPKHLITATGQRVTLRCSPRSGDLSVYWYQQSLDQGLQFLIQYYNGEERAKGNILERFSAQQFPDLHSELNLSSLELGDSALYFCASSVGSNQPQHFGDGTRLSIL.